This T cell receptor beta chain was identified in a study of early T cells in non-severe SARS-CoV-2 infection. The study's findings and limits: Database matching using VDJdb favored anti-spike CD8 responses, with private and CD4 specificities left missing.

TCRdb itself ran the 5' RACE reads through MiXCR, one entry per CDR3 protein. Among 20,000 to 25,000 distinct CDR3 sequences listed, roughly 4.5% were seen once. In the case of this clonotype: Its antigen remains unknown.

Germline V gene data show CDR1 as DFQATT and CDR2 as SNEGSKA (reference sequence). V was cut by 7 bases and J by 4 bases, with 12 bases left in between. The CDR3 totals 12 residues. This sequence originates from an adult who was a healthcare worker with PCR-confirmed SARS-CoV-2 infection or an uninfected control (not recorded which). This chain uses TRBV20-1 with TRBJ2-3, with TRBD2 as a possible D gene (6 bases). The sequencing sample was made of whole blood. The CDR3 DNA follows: TGCAGTGGCAGGCGGGGAGCAGATACGCAGTATTTT. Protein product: CSGRRGADTQYF.